A single sample is the source of the 18 T cell receptor beta chains below, sequenced in a study of a mutant IDH1 vaccine in newly diagnosed glioma. Produced via immunoSEQ multiplex PCR; TCRdb's table is partial and in-frame only. The sample contains some 60,000 clones, 75% to 85% of which appear only once. These TCRs are of unknown antigen specificity. Time point specified: week 11, during vaccination. Alongside topical imiquimod, each dose of vaccine comprised 300 ug of mutant IDH1 20-mer peptide. The sequencing here drew on PBMCs, taken from a glioma patient whose treatment included an IDH1 peptide vaccine. The receptor set was obtained from a man aged 50-60 years with glioma.

This rearrangement joins TRBV9 to TRBJ1-1; D is undetermined. The CDR3 is made up of 14 amino acids. Per the germline V gene, CDR1 is SGDLS and CDR2 is YYNGEE. V was clipped by 3 bases and J by 1 base, with 10 bases between them. This CDR3 is CASSARLGNTEAFF. The CDR3 DNA reads as TGTGCCAGCAGCGCCCGACTGGGGAACACTGAAGCTTTCTTT.

This clone was observed a few times. The chain couples TRBV7-9 to TRBJ1-1; 8 nucleotides line up with TRBD1. V lost 3 bases, J lost 1 base, and 1 base stayed unmatched. This CDR3 spans 14 amino acids. Germline V gives CDR1 SEHNR, CDR2 FQNEAQ (reference sequence). The CDR3 protein is CASSLGTGNTEAFF. The CDR3 coding sequence is TGTGCCAGCAGCTTGGGGACAGGGAACACTGAAGCTTTCTTT.

The chain is built from TRBV10-3 and TRBJ2-1, with TRBD2 matching over 14 bases. V was pared by 10 bases and J by 4 bases, with 6 bases of the junction left unmatched. This CDR3 comprises 15 residues. Germline values: CDR1 ENHRY, CDR2 SYGVKD. CDR3 nucleotides: TGTGCCACCGGGACTAGCGGGGGAACATACAATGAGCAGTTCTTC. Translated, it gives CATGTSGGTYNEQFF.

This clone was seen just once. The chain recombines TRBV10-3 with TRBJ2-1; TRBD1 or TRBD2 may be the D gene (5 bases each). Germline V gene sequence: CDR1 ENHRY, CDR2 SYGVKD. With 3 bases removed from V and 5 bases from J, the gap between germline ends came to 11 bases. CDR3 size: 14 residues. CDR3 loop: CAISEGDDNNEQFF. The CDR3 bases are TGTGCCATCAGTGAAGGGGACGATAACAATGAGCAGTTCTTC.

The chain uses TRBV29-1 and TRBJ2-4; 9 bases fit TRBD1. This CDR3 comprises 14 residues. CDR1 and CDR2 from the germline V gene are SQVTM and ANQGSEA. J lost 1 base, V lost 7 bases, and 5 bases had no gene match. The CDR3 DNA reads TGCAGCGCGAGAGGACAGGGGGCCAAAAACATTCAGTACTTC. Protein: CSARGQGAKNIQYF.

The chain joins TRBV14 to TRBJ1-6, with unresolved D. This CDR3 contains 13 residues. V dropped 8 bases and J dropped 5 bases, with 10 bases sitting between them. Germline assignment: CDR1 SGHDN and CDR2 FVKESK. CDR3 DNA: TGTGCCAGCCGGGCGGTCGATAATTCACCCCTCCACTTT. It encodes CASRAVDNSPLHF.

This rearrangement joins TRBV19 to TRBJ2-1; 14 nucleotides agree with TRBD2. Germline V gene lookup returns CDR1 LNHDA and CDR2 SQIVND (reference sequence). The CDR3 runs 18 residues. V shed 4 bases, J shed 4 bases, and the junction held 9 bases outside the gene matches. The CDR3 bases are TGTGCCAGTAGTACCGTCCCGGGACTAGCGGGGGCTTACAATGAGCAGTTCTTC. It specifies CASSTVPGLAGAYNEQFF. Based on the CDR3 plus reference TRBV19 and TRBJ2-1, the full variable domain is DGGITQSPKYLFRKEGQNVTLSCEQNLNHDAMYWYRQDPGQGLRLIYYSQIVNDFQKGDIAEGYSVSREKKESFPLTVTSAQKNPTAFYLCASSTVPGLAGAYNEQFFGPGTRLTVL.

This chain links TRBV21-1 with TRBJ1-5. TRBV21-1 is assigned pseudogene status. The CDR3 has 13 residues. The CDR3 DNA reads TGTGCCAGCAGCTCCCGGCGAGATCAGCCCCAGCATTTT. Its translation: CASSSRRDQPQHF.

Only a few counts were recorded for this clone. This chain links TRBV2 with TRBJ1-5; TRBD1 matches 9 bases. Per germline, CDR1 SNHLY and CDR2 FYNNEI. Trimming removed 4 bases from V and 4 bases from J; junction bases left unmatched: 2. The CDR3 is 14 amino acids. The CDR3 DNA is TGTGCCAGCAGTGTGGACAGGGGAAATCAGCCCCAGCATTTT. Its translation: CASSVDRGNQPQHF.

This clone was seen a handful of times. The J gene is TRBJ1-1, the V gene TRBV19; D not resolved. Trimming removed 10 bases at V and 5 bases at J, with 14 bases between. Germline loops: CDR1 LNHDA, CDR2 SQIVND (reference sequence). The CDR3 runs 12 residues. The CDR3 nucleotides read TGTGCCACGCGGGCGGGGAATACTGAAGCTTTCTTT. Its translation is CATRAGNTEAFF. Together with reference TRBV19 and TRBJ1-1, the CDR3 gives the full variable domain: DGGITQSPKYLFRKEGQNVTLSCEQNLNHDAMYWYRQDPGQGLRLIYYSQIVNDFQKGDIAEGYSVSREKKESFPLTVTSAQKNPTAFYLCATRAGNTEAFFGQGTRLTVV.

This clone came up a few times. The CDR3 reads CASSRWTENTEAFF. The CDR3 DNA follows: TGTGCCAGCAGCCGGTGGACCGAGAACACTGAAGCTTTCTTT. The V gene is TRBV21-1, the J gene TRBJ1-1. TRBV21-1 is a recognized pseudogene. The CDR3 spans 14 residues.

V is TRBV6-5 and J is TRBJ2-1, with unresolved D. CDR1 and CDR2 (germline): MNHEY, SVGAGI. Trimming removed 0 bases from V and 4 bases from J, with 7 bases in between. The CDR3 totals 14 residues. The CDR3 nucleotides are TGTGCCAGCAGTTACTCGAGTGGTTACAATGAGCAGTTCTTC. Its translation: CASSYSSGYNEQFF.

The rearrangement links TRBV2 to TRBJ1-2, with no clear D. Germline CDR1 is SNHLY and CDR2 is FYNNEI. The CDR3 has 11 residues. V gave up 11 bases and J gave up 8 bases, with 15 bases separating them. CDR3 amino acids: CAPANPDGYTF. For the CDR3, the DNA is TGTGCCCCAGCCAATCCGGACGGCTACACCTTC.

The chain has TRBV28 and TRBJ2-7; maybe TRBD1 (5 bases). Between the trimmed V and J ends, which lost 5 bases and 5 bases, there was a span of 13 bases. The CDR3 is 13 amino acids. Germline V gene sequence: CDR1 MDHEN, CDR2 SYDVKM. The CDR3 DNA reads TGTGCCAGCAGTGTACAGGTGAGCCACGAGCAGTACTTC. This codes for CASSVQVSHEQYF.

This rearrangement joins TRBV7-9 to TRBJ1-2; D ambiguous. The CDR3 loop spans 12 amino acids. The ends were cut back, 8 bases at V and 6 bases at J, with 13 bases in the middle. Per germline, CDR1 SEHNR and CDR2 FQNEAQ (reference sequence). In DNA, the CDR3 is TGTGCCAGCGCAGCTAATGGAGATGGCTACACCTTC. This encodes CASAANGDGYTF.

The chain employs TRBV29-1 and TRBJ2-1; D gene unclear. V lost 7 bases to trimming and J lost 0 bases, with 10 bases between them. The CDR3 runs to 13 residues. Per the germline V gene, CDR1 is SQVTM and CDR2 is ANQGSEA. The CDR3 DNA sequence: TGCAGCGCCCGATCCTCCTCCTACAATGAGCAGTTCTTC. This sequence encodes CSARSSSYNEQFF.

This chain connects TRBV7-6 to TRBJ2-3; D is undetermined. V lost 1 base, J lost 0 bases, and 8 bases lay in between. This CDR3 has 15 residues. CDR1 and CDR2 (germline): SGHVS, FNYEAQ. This CDR3 reads CASSLVGMSTDTQYF. CDR3 DNA: TGTGCCAGCAGCTTAGTTGGGATGAGCACAGATACGCAGTATTTT. Full variable domain (remainder filled in from reference TRBV7-6 and TRBJ2-3): GAGVSQSPRYKVTKRGQDVALRCDPISGHVSLYWYRQALGQGPEFLTYFNYEAQQDKSGLPNDRFSAERPEGSISTLTIQRTEQRDSAMYRCASSLVGMSTDTQYFGPGTRLTVL.

This clone was picked up a small number of times. This CDR3 reads CSVGRGVAEAFF. The CDR3 DNA reads as TGCAGCGTTGGACGGGGGGTCGCTGAAGCTTTCTTT. The gene calls are TRBV29-1 and TRBJ1-1; possible D gene TRBD1, 5 bases. Between the trimmed V and J ends, which lost 4 bases and 6 bases, there was a span of 12 bases. The germline CDR1 and CDR2 sequences are SQVTM and ANQGSEA. CDR3 length equals 12 residues.